Described below is a single TCR beta chain sequence and its context. The junction departs from the called germline gene at one end, perhaps through a read error. The CDR3 covers 13 residues. In germline, CDR1 is LNHNV, CDR2 YYDKDF (reference sequence). This entry comes from a study of blood T cell repertoires in COVID-19. Generated by immunoSEQ multiplex PCR, the TCRdb table keeps only in-frame clones and is missing some. The profile covers about 440,000 clones, with 90% appearing a single time and around 0.6% taken by the ten largest. The gene calls are TRBV15 and TRBJ1-1; D is ambiguous. The origin of this receptor is a man aged 18 to 35 who had recovered from COVID-19. The specimen sequenced was PBMCs or T cells enriched from blood (not recorded which). CDR3 bases: TGTGCCACCAGCAGTCGACACCGGGGTTCCCCTAACTTT. Protein sequence: CATSSRHRGSPNF.